The 2 T cell receptor beta chains below all came from one sample that was sequenced in a study of blood T cell repertoires in COVID-19. Produced via immunoSEQ multiplex PCR; TCRdb's table is partial and in-frame only. The table lists 200,000 or so clones, 80% to 90% of them singletons. The specimen was peripheral blood. These receptors were taken from a human donor in a cohort sampled during active COVID-19.

The chain carries TRBV19 and TRBJ2-7; 9 bases line up with TRBD1. CDR1 and CDR2 from the germline V gene are LNHDA and SQIVND (reference sequence). The CDR3 is 15 residues long. V dropped 3 bases and J dropped 7; count of bases not matched to a gene: 10. CDR3 sequence: CASSIRGQGRKEQYF. The CDR3 DNA sequence: TGTGCCAGTAGTATTAGGGGACAGGGACGAAAGGAGCAGTACTTC.

Notes on this clone: Just one base apart from a much larger clone, this may be a read error. The chain recombines TRBV27 with TRBJ2-1; 9 positions agree with TRBD1. Germline CDR1 MNHEY, CDR2 SMNVEV (reference sequence). The CDR3 loop spans 14 amino acids. V dropped 5 bases and J dropped 2; count of bases not matched to a gene: 1. The CDR3 DNA reads TGTGCCAGCAGTAGACAGGGGGCCTACAATGAGCAGTTCTTC. This gives the protein CASSRQGAYNEQFF.